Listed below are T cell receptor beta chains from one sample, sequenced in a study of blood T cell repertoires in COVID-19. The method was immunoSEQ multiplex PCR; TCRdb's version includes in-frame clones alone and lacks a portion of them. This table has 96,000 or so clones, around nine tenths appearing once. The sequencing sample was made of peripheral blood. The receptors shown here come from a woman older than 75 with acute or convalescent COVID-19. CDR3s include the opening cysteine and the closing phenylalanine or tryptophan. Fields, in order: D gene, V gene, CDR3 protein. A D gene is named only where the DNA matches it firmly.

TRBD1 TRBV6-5 CASSYWGQGANEQYF
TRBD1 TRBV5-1 CASSFPRTGDGYTF
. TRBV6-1 CASSDRYNSPLHF
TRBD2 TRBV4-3 CASSYGTSPDTQYF
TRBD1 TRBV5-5 CASNFGTDHNEQFF
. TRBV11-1 CASSSPSGSYEQYF
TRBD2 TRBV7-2 CASSLRTSGGSKPYEQYF
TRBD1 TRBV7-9 CASSPGQGRTDTQYF
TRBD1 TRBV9 CASSMTGVNYGYTF
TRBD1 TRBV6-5 CASSSRDRFYEQYF
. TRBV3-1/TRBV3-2 CASSLGGGEKLFF
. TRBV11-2 CASSFSDEQFF
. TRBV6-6 CASRTGGARVNSPLHF
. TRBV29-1 CSAQGGQNYGYTF
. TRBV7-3 CASSSGLWNSPLHF
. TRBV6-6 CAGQDSYNSPLHF
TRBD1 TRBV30 CAWTDRRVANEKLFF
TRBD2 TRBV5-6 CASSPDSSGGLYEQYF
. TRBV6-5 CASRGSGVSNQPQHF
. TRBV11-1 CASSFRGGYTF
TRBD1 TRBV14 CASSTIGQGGYGYTF
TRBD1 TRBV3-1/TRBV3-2 CASSRKGTGGYGYTF
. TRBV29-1 CSVNTGSSGNTIYF
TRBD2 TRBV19 CASSIVGTSVSSYNEQFF
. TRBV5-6 CASSLLWGDTEAFF
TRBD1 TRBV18 CASSQQGQQGTEAFF
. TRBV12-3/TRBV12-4 CASRSEVLGTQYF
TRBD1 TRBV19 CASSIEGAGETQYF
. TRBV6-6 CASSLTSGEQYF
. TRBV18 CASTSAGGNEKLFF
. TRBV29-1 CSVDIQGREGYTF
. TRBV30 CAWRQNSPLHF
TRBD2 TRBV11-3 CASSLGTSGSDEQFF